The present entry profiles one T cell receptor beta chain with its context. The clone's antigen remains unknown. The sample holds no much larger clone one base away, and base qualities are not on file. The data are from a study of blood T cell repertoires in COVID-19 (dated by TCRdb to the early 2020s). For context, the study as a whole: Recovered participants in ImmuneRACE Cohort 3 were defined as having two consecutive negative NP/OP PCR tests, clearance from a healthcare professional, or resolution of symptoms. A freely available public database, intended as a resource for researchers studying the immune response to SARS-CoV-2, is where the repertoires were released. The sample metadata nearly always contained a de-identified subject ID, COVID-19 status, age in years and sex. Where HLA class I and class II types were available, the types were taken from metadata supplied by the sample provider, not from assay-based typing. The dataset comprised deeply sampled blood TCRbeta repertoires from subjects exposed to, actively infected with, or recovered from COVID-19. Samples were obtained from the ongoing ImmuneRACE study (first 160 participants) and from about 1,300 subjects provided by 6 global collaborators. Samples covering the acute and convalescent phases of COVID-19 were provided by collaborators in the United States, Italy and Spain. The material from the prospective study consisted of cDNA or gDNA derived from T cells, B-cell-depleted T cells, or PBMCs.

For CDR1 and CDR2, the germline V gene lists SGHTA and FQGNSA. The CDR3 contains 15 residues, cysteine and phenylalanine counted. Of all the DNA, just the CDR3 is kept, 45 bases in frame from base 1. Unmatched junction bases come to 1, with V trimmed by 2 bases and J by 0 bases. Participants in the prospective study were enrolled through a virtual design, were aged roughly 18 to 90 years, and lived in 24 United States geographic areas. In the prospective study, participants were assigned to cohorts based on the clinical history participants reported in a screening survey and a study questionnaire. In the prospective study, whole blood, serum and a nasopharyngeal or oropharyngeal swab were collected from each participant by mobile phlebotomists. Prospective study participants could optionally give additional blood draws and questionnaires over a 2-month period. Prospective study blood samples were shipped either frozen or at room temperature before DNA extraction.

The paper's findings and limits, for the study overall: How much clinical and demographic metadata was included differed by source and by participant, and the metadata was provided uncurated.

The immunoSEQ Assay, a bias-controlled multiplex PCR, was used to amplify TCRbeta CDR3 regions from genomic DNA. Concerning the study's data processing: Nucleated cell counts per sample were estimated from amplification of reference gene primers within the assay. Sequence reads were collapsed and filtered to measure the absolute abundance of every unique TCRbeta CDR3 rearrangement. For each sample, productive Simpson clonality was calculated as the square root of Simpson's diversity index over productive rearrangements. TCRdb provides this immuneACCESS table in a form limited to in-frame rearrangements. Some clones are lacking; in checked studies, under half of them reflect an unresolved V gene, and why the rest are absent is not known. The DNA was the basis for D and trimming; V, J and clone size are from that table. This sample is represented by a few hundred thousand clones; approximately 89% of them were singletons. The ten most abundant clones make up less than 2.5% of the sample.

The specimen sequenced was PBMCs or T cells enriched from blood (not recorded which). In this chain, TRBV7-2 is recombined with TRBJ2-1; TRBD2 matches 7 bases in the middle. The TCR sequence derives from a man aged 35 to 55 in a cohort exposed to, infected with or recovered from COVID-19 (not recorded which). The CDR3 amino acid sequence is: CASSLSGISYNEQFF. In nucleotide form, the sequence is TGTGCCAGCAGCTTAAGCGGGATCTCCTACAATGAGCAGTTCTTC.